These 3 T cell receptor beta chains were all obtained from the same sample, sequenced in a study of monozygotic twins with inflammatory bowel disease. TCRdb derives one entry per CDR3 protein from the 5' RACE reads, leaving out DNA. The sample totals under 200,000 distinct CDR3 sequences. The sequencing input was blood. Source of these receptors: a human donor with ulcerative colitis or Crohn's disease, or a healthy co-twin of an affected twin (not recorded which).

V usage is TRBV19 and J usage is TRBJ1-4. Germline V gene data show CDR1 as LNHDA and CDR2 as SQIVND (reference sequence). The CDR3 is 14 amino acids. This CDR3 is CASTQRTTNEKLFF.

The rearrangement uses TRBV28 and TRBJ2-2; the TCRdb D gene call, TRBD1, has no DNA to confirm it. The CDR3 is made up of 16 amino acids. CDR1 is MDHEN, CDR2 SYDVKM, per germline. CDR3 protein: CASSITGGTNTGELFF.

This chain links TRBV12-3 or TRBV12-4 with TRBJ2-7. The CDR3 is made up of 13 amino acids. The CDR3 region is CASSLANLYEQYF.